This record looks at one T cell receptor (beta chain) sequence and its context. A junction boundary mismatches the germline segment, possibly from a read error. TCRdb passed the 5' RACE reads through MiXCR, listing each CDR3 protein once. The sample shows around 72,000 distinct CDR3 sequences, around 7% of them seen only once. The source of the sample is a study of T cells after yellow fever vaccination. CDR3 length equals 16 residues. Germline V CDR1 and CDR2: KGHSY, FQNENV. V gene TRBV16 combines with J gene TRBJ1-1; possible D gene TRBD1, 6 bases. Specimen: CD8+ T cells sorted from PBMCs, collected 10 days after the first yellow fever vaccination. This receptor was obtained from a man younger than 30 who received the YFV17D yellow fever vaccine. CDR3 DNA: TGTGCTAGTGGTTTCAATACGGGACACCTGAATACTGAAGCTTTCTTT. It specifies CASGFNTGHLNTEAFF.